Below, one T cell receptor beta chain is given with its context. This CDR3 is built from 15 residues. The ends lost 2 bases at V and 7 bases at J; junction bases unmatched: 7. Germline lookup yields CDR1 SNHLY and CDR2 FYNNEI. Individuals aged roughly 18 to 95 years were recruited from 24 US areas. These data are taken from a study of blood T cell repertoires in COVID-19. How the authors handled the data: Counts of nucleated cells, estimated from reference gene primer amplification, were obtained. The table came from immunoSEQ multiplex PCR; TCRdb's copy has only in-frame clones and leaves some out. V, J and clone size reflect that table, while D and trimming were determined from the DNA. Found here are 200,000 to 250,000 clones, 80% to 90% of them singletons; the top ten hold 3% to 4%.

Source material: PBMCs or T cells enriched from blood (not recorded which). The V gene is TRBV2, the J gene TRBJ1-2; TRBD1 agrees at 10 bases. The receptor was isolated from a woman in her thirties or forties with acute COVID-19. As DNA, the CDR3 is TGTGCCAGCAGTGAACGACGGGACAGGGGTTTTGGCTACACCTTC. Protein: CASSERRDRGFGYTF. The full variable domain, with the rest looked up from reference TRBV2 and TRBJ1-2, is EPEVTQTPSHQVTQMGQEVILRCVPISNHLYFYWYRQILGQKVEFLVSFYNNEISEKSEIFDDQFSVERPDGSNFTLKIRSTKLEDSAMYFCASSERRDRGFGYTFGSGTRLTVV.